This TCR beta chain appears in the sequencing data of a study of identical twins. TCRdb independently ran MiXCR on the 5' RACE reads; one entry per CDR3 protein. Of under 450,000 distinct CDR3 sequences in the sample, roughly 20% are singletons; the top ten hold around 12%. Findings and limits, study-wide: Cross-sectional statistical analysis, not tracking of the same donors, underpinned the conclusions.

The V and J ends lost 1 base and 3 bases respectively, with 11 bases between them. CDR1 is SGHKS and CDR2 is YYEKEE in the germline V gene (reference sequence). CDR3 length: 14 amino acids. For this clonotype: Its antigen is not identified.

The specimen sequenced was naive T cells sorted from blood. The chain carries TRBV5-5 and TRBJ2-7, with D possibly matching TRBD2 (5 bases). The receptor was isolated from a man aged 45-60 years in good health. CDR3 bases: TGTGCCAGCAGCTTGTGGAACGGGGACTACGAGCAGTACTTC. Translation: CASSLWNGDYEQYF.